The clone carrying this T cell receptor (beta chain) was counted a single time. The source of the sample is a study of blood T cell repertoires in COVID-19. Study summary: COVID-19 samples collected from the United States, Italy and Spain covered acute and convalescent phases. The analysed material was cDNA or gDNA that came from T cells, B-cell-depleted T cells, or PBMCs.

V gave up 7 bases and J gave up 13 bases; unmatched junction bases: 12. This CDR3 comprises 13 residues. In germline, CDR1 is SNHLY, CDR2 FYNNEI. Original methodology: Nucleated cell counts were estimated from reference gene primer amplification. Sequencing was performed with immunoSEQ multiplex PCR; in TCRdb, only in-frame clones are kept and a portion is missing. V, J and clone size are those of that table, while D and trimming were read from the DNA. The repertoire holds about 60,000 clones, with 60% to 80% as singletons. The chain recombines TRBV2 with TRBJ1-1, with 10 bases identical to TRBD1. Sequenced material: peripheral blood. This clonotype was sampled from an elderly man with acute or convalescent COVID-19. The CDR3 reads CASMPDRGTVRFF. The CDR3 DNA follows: TGTGCCAGCATGCCGGACAGGGGGACGGTACGTTTCTTT.